What follows describes a single T cell receptor beta chain. The germline gives CDR1 SGHRS, CDR2 YFSETQ. CDR3 length equals 16 residues. V dropped 4 bases and J dropped 4 bases, with 19 bases sitting between them. These data originate in a study of T cells in Graves' hyperthyroidism and ophthalmopathy. Amplified TCR beta CDR3 regions came from RNA transcripts. TCR CDR3 regions were first amplified by RT-PCR with HTBI primers. TCRdb independently ran MiXCR on the multiplex PCR reads; one entry per CDR3 protein. The sample has under 30,000 distinct CDR3 sequences; about 53% are singletons. PBMCs were sourced from roughly 10 ml fresh peripheral blood.

The V and J genes are TRBV5-1 and TRBJ2-3; D is perhaps TRBD1 or TRBD2 (5 bases each). This sequence was found in a woman aged 40 to 50 with Graves' hyperthyroidism that later progressed to Graves' ophthalmopathy. The sequenced sample consisted of blood. The CDR3 sequence is CASSPTGTQGPDTQYF. For the CDR3, the DNA is TGCGCCAGCAGCCCTACCGGGACCCAAGGGCCAGATACGCAGTATTTT.